Sequencing of this T cell receptor beta chain was carried out in a study of tumor-infiltrating lymphocytes in primary liver carcinoma. Study outcomes and limitations: The 250 largest clones made up significantly more of tumor than blood repertoires (p = 0.039). Without sorting, CD4+ versus CD8+ T cell repertoires were not compared.

The input was 500 ng total RNA; TCR beta cDNA was made from it with a constant-region primer. Slightly modified ARM-PCR, run as three nested multiplex PCR rounds, produced the TCR beta libraries. MiXCR, run by TCRdb on the multiplex PCR reads, gives a single entry per CDR3 protein. The data show about 310,000 distinct CDR3 sequences, almost 60% seen once. Germline DNA was also extracted, with blood RNA taken from unsorted whole blood. Prior to the surgical procedure, about 4 milliliters of peripheral blood were collected. This clonotype was observed many times. Its matching antigen is unknown. The receptor was derived from a woman in her twenties or thirties with primary liver carcinoma and hepatitis B virus infection. The sequenced sample consisted of peripheral blood.

CDR3 region: CASSPTLGTGGGYEQYF. As DNA, the CDR3 is TGTGCCAGCAGTCCCACGCTCGGGACAGGGGGCGGCTACGAGCAGTACTTC. This chain connects TRBV12-3 or TRBV12-4 to TRBJ2-7; TRBD1 agrees at 12 bases. Losses at the gene ends were 5 bases for V and 3 bases for J; bases not matched to a gene: 11. The CDR3 length is 17 residues.